The TCR beta chain under discussion was sequenced for a study of cytomegalovirus exposure and HLA in healthy donors (TCRdb year 2017). Broadly, across the study: An earlier analysis of approximately 640 of the donors reported 250 to 350 Gb of sequence data and 120 million or so unique TCR beta sequences from approximately 180 million T cells. The study used immunosequencing to profile the T cell repertoires of some 600 subjects and linked those repertoires to cytomegalovirus serostatus. An early release covering around 630 HLA-typed donors comprised approximately 300 gigabases of sequencing data and tens of millions of unique TCR sequences. High-throughput TCR immunosequencing, statistical association of individual TCRs with disease status, and machine learning were combined to predict cytomegalovirus infection status. Because of strong linkage in the cohort, roughly five DR-DQ haplotypes were treated as single units for association and clustering. The number of typed donors differed by locus: roughly 629-640 for A, B, C, DRB1 and DQB1; approximately 520 for DQA1; over 600 for DPA1; and roughly 470 for DPB1. HLA typing included class I and class II loci at four-digit resolution. Of the roughly 390 genotyped donors, 65% to 90% fell in the genetic ancestry cluster associated with self-reported Caucasian donors. Genome-wide SNP genotypes for about three fifths of the roughly 670 donors were used in a later genetic analysis, which treated that subset as a discovery cohort. Donor age, sex, ethnicity and CMV serostatus were compiled alongside the repertoire data. Across approximately 420 genotyped donors of the cohort, an average of 235,054 unique TCR beta nucleotide sequences per donor were sequenced, and roughly 20% of those sequences were non-productive. An earlier analysis of around 580 of the donors used high-throughput TCR beta sequencing to judge whether each TCR beta V gene segment behaved as functional or pseudogenic. Besides the first cohort of more than 650 subjects, a separate validation cohort made up of 120 or so different subjects was used. All discovery cohort repertoires had been generated using a single sequencing platform. Rather than drawing on any new phenotypic data, the later analysis identified candidate immune exposures from TCR beta sequences and the way those sequences occurred across donors. The study was designed to test whether signatures of past pathogen exposure could be identified by cataloging public T cell receptors. In a later analysis, previously published TCR beta repertoires from 670 or so donors were re-analyzed and high-resolution HLA genotyping was added so that TCR occurrence patterns could be studied.

Only a few counts were recorded for this clone. The antigen this receptor binds is unknown. No clone much larger than this one lies a single base away; base qualities are absent. In total, approximately 700 healthy bone marrow donors made up the cohort. At the time of sampling, all cohort members were nominally healthy, though unrecorded immune exposures were likely present. The donor was CMV seronegative and was included in the group of over 300 seronegative cohort members. A peripheral blood sample was provided by each donor, and peripheral blood mononuclear cells were used for TCR beta sequencing. Genomic DNA extraction from the blood cell samples was performed with the Qiagen DNeasy Blood Extraction Kit. V drops 7 bases and J drops 7 bases, leaving 20 bases in between. The CDR3 covers 16 residues, taking in both the cysteine and the phenylalanine. The CDR3 DNA has 48 bases and is translated from base 1. Sequences MNHNY (CDR1) and SVGAGI (CDR2) are obtained from the germline V gene (reference sequence).

Libraries were built with the immunoSEQ multiplex PCR assay. The multiplex PCR relied on a mix of 60 forward primers for TCR Vbeta segments and 13 reverse primers for TCR Jbeta segments. Amplification of the CDR3 region of rearranged TCR beta genes was performed with a multiplex PCR assay on genomic DNA. The amplified TCR beta libraries were sequenced on the Illumina HiSeq System as 87-base-pair reads. From the authors' description of their analysis: In a later analysis, some 80 million unique TCR beta chains were counted across the approximately 640 repertoires, and about 9.9 million of these chains were shared by at least two donors. Raw reads were error-corrected and collapsed into unique sequences with a nearest-neighbor algorithm that merged closely related sequences to remove PCR and sequencing errors. To assign V, D and J gene segments, CDR3 sequences were aligned to IMGT reference sequences. For a sequence to be retained, a match of at least six nucleotides to both a V gene segment and a J gene segment was required. Rearrangements were called productive when the CDR3 lacked stop codons and stayed in frame with V and J; all others were non-productive. CDR3 was defined by IMGT convention, running from the second conserved V-encoded cysteine to the conserved J-encoded phenylalanine. Sequences without an unambiguous match to a single V gene segment were excluded from the earlier analysis of several hundred of the donors. An earlier analysis of a few hundred of the donors classified V segments as functional when productive rearrangements were above 56.7% and as segregating when the standard deviation between donors was above 5%. A statistical classification framework was built for diagnosing cytomegalovirus status from the catalog of TCR beta chain sequences. In a later analysis, V and J genes were assigned by comparing TCR nucleotide sequences against IMGT/GENE-DB human TR gene sequences. Using the TCRdist pipeline, a later analysis assigned CDR3 sequences along with most-parsimonious VDJ recombination scenarios. In a later analysis, every TCR beta chain was defined by the combination of its CDR3 amino acid sequence and its V-gene family, and reads without a unique V-gene family were dropped. To address suspected cross-contamination and a sequencing artifact, a later analysis removed a few hundred highly shared, low-generation-probability nucleotide sequences. For each public chain, a later analysis derived a clonal expansion index from normalized ranks of inferred template counts within each repertoire. In a later analysis, generation probabilities were computed with a VDJ recombination model fitted to out-of-frame rearrangements, and the resulting probabilities were checked against IGoR. A later analysis scored TCR-TCR, TCR-HLA and TCR-CMV co-occurrence with hypergeometric tests, applying a repertoire-size bias correction to TCR pairs. In a later analysis, false discovery rates were estimated by permuting HLA or CMV assignments 20 times. A later analysis grouped co-occurring TCRs with DBSCAN, adding TCRdist sequence similarity when clustering within HLA-allele-positive subsets. Co-occurrence clustering excluded repertoires with fewer than 30,000 or more than 120,000 public chains, plus five with anomalous nucleotide sharing. TCRdb holds this immuneACCESS table with in-frame rearrangements only. Some clones are missing; in checked studies, unresolved V genes explain under half, and the rest has no known cause. That table supplies the V and J calls and clone size; D and trimming were determined from the DNA. Within this sample are 100,000 to 150,000 clones, with 78% of them counted one time only. About 1.7% of the sample lies in the top ten.

Here is what the overall study found, with its caveats: In a later genetic analysis, fewer N-insertions in productive TCRs were reported among donors in an Asian-associated ancestry cluster than the approximately 670-donor mean. CMV serostatus was the only immune exposure information available for the cohort. Across donors, most TCR sequences were observed very rarely, whereas some public TCRs were present in many individuals. Some IMGT-functional V segments, including TRBV6-2 and TRBV6-3, could not be told apart with the 87-base-pair reads, so those segments were excluded. An association between a missense DCLRE1C variant and V-gene and J-gene trimming of TCR beta chains was found in a later genetic analysis and replicated in an independent cohort. Assigning TCR associations to individual alleles was difficult when HLA alleles, especially DR and DQ, strongly co-occurred. In the study, approximately 160 TCR beta chains were listed as associated with cytomegalovirus. According to a later analysis, parvovirus B19, influenza, CMV and Epstein-Barr virus appeared linked to several top co-occurrence clusters. The classifier was reported to diagnose cytomegalovirus status with high specificity and sensitivity in both the original cohort and the validation cohort. The cohort was sequenced for TCR beta chains only, and without alpha or paired-chain data the features that could be detected were limited. Presence/absence analyses assumed roughly uniform sequencing depth across donors, an assumption that may not hold. A group of highly shared sequence variants was considered likely to be a technical artifact of the sequencing pipeline. In an earlier analysis of under 600 of the donors, most TCR beta V segments were observed in productive rearrangements about 90% or about 30% of the time, broadly matching IMGT annotations. Most CMV-associated TCR beta chains appeared to be HLA-restricted in a later analysis, and the HLA associations seemed to be driven largely by CMV exposure. In a later analysis, HLA-associated TCR beta chains showed more clonal expansion and lower generation probabilities than non-associated chains that were equally common. Because counts were too low, some 17 rarely observed V segments, including chromosome 9 orphons, were left out of the earlier analysis of approximately 580 of the donors. A further reported finding was that TCR beta sequences accurately predicted the HLA-A and HLA-B alleles for most subjects in the first cohort. Linkage disequilibrium might explain the correlated functional status among segregating V segments, but an unknown experimental factor could not be ruled out. Because HLA typing was missing for some donors at each locus, association tests included only the typed subset. The authors suggested that the approach could potentially be extended to other disease states and immunological phenotypes. In a later analysis, about 17,000 TCR beta sequences were associated with specific HLA alleles at a false discovery rate of 0.05. In vitro tests confirmed that a few of the cytomegalovirus-associated TCR beta chains recognize cytomegalovirus antigens. According to a later analysis, TCR association rates differed among HLA loci, with DRB1 alleles showing the most associated TCRs and HLA-C alleles showing the fewest.

The chain couples TRBV6-6 to TRBJ1-6; D gene: possibly TRBD1, on 5 matching bases. The origin of this receptor is a woman in her 40s in good health and CMV-seronegative. Sequenced input: PBMCs. The DNA sequence is as follows: TGTGCCAGCAAGGATCCGGGACTAAGGGCAAATTCACCCCTCCACTTT. It encodes CASKDPGLRANSPLHF.